This note documents a single T cell receptor (beta chain) sequence. Assay: immunoSEQ multiplex PCR; the TCRdb copy retains only in-frame clones and omits some. The table lists approximately 180,000 clones, roughly 85% of them singletons. Germline trimming cut 4 bases from V and 4 bases from J; bases unmatched to any gene: 9. The CDR3 is 16 residues long. CDR1 is SGHNT, CDR2 YYREEE, per germline (reference sequence). This entry belongs to a study of blood T cell repertoires in COVID-19. The sequenced sample was peripheral blood. The genes are TRBV5-4 and TRBJ2-1; 9 bases align to TRBD1. The receptor was isolated from a woman in her 70s with acute or convalescent COVID-19. CDR3 bases: TGTGCCAGCAGCCCCACCGGACAGGGGCTATACAATGAGCAGTTCTTC. This sequence encodes CASSPTGQGLYNEQFF.